These 2 T cell receptor beta chains were sequenced from one sample in a study of PD-L1 blockade in urothelial cancer. Time point meaning: peripheral blood 6 weeks after treatment start. Some clones are missing from TCRdb's copy, which holds only in-frame ones; the method was immunoSEQ multiplex PCR. This table has 95,000 to 130,000 clones, roughly 91% appearing once. The sequences come from PBMCs, collected around atezolizumab (anti-PD-L1) treatment. The receptors originated from a man in his sixties with urothelial cancer.

V and J are TRBV11-2 and TRBJ1-6, with TRBD1 matching 7 bases. Germline values: CDR1 SGHAT, CDR2 FQNNGV. This CDR3 has 15 amino acids. Losses at the gene ends were 4 bases for V and 4 bases for J; bases not matched to a gene: 4. The CDR3 spells CASSSPTGYNSPLHF. In nucleotides, the CDR3 is TGTGCCAGCAGCTCGCCGACAGGGTATAATTCACCCCTCCACTTT.

The V and J genes are TRBV6-5 and TRBJ1-3, with D possibly matching TRBD1 (5 bases). Trimming shortened V by 5 bases and J by 2 bases, and 13 bases separated the two germline ends. This CDR3 contains 15 residues. From germline, CDR1 is MNHEY and CDR2 SVGAGI. The CDR3 sequence is CASSGPGLAGNTIYF. The CDR3 DNA reads as TGTGCCAGCAGTGGACCGGGACTCGCTGGAAACACCATATATTTT.